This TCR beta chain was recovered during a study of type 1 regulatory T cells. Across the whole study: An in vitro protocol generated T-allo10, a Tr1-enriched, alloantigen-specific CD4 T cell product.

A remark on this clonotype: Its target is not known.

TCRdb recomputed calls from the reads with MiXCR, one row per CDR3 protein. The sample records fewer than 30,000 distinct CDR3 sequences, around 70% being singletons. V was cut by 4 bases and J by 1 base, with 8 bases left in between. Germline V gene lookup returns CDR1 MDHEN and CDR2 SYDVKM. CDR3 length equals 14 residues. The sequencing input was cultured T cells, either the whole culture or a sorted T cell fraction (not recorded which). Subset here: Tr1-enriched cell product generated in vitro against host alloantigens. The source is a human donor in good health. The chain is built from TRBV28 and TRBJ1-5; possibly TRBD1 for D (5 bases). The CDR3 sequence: CASSSGGSNQPQHF. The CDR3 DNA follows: TGTGCCAGCAGTTCTGGGGGAAGCAATCAGCCCCAGCATTTT.